This T cell receptor beta chain came from a study of cytomegalovirus exposure and HLA in healthy donors. Amplification used 60 Vbeta primers and 13 Jbeta primers. The method was immunoSEQ multiplex PCR; TCRdb's version includes in-frame clones alone and lacks a portion of them. The sample has about 190,000 clones, about four fifths seen once. Germline-derived CDR1 and CDR2 are MDHEN and SYDVKM. This CDR3 is 18 amino acids long. J lost 0 bases, V lost 5 bases, and 11 bases had no gene match. Specimen: PBMCs. This sequence joins TRBV28 and TRBJ2-3; 10 nucleotides match TRBD2. The TCR comes from a boy aged 5-17 years in good health and CMV-seronegative. The chain's CDR3 is CASSLPSGSSSSTDTQYF. The CDR3 region has the DNA TGTGCCAGCAGTCTTCCTAGCGGGAGCTCATCTAGCACAGATACGCAGTATTTT.